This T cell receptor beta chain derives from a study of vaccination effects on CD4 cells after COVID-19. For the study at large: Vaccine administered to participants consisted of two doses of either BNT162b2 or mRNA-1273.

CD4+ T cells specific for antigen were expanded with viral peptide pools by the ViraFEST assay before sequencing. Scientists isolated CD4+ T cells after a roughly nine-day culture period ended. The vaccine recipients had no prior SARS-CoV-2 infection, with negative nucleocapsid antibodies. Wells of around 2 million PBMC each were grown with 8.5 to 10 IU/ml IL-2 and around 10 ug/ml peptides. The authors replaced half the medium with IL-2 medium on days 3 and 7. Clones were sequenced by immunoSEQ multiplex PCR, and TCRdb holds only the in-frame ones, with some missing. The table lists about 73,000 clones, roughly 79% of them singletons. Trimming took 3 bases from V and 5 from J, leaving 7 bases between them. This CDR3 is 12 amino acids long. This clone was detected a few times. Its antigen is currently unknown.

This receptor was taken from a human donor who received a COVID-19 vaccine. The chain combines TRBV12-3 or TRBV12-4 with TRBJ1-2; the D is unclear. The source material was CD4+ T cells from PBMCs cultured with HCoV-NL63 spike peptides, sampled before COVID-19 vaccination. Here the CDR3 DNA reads TGTGCCAGCAGTTTCTCGGGTTATGGCTACACCTTC. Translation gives CASSFSGYGYTF.